One and the same sample provided the 13 T cell receptor beta chains below, sequenced in a study of response to subunit inactivated influenza vaccine. TCRdb recomputed calls from the RT-PCR reads with MiXCR, one row per CDR3 protein. The sample holds more than 450,000 distinct CDR3 sequences, about an eighth seen once. Sequencing used PBMCs from blood, obtained on the day of vaccination. The receptors were gathered from a man aged 45-65 years who received an inactivated influenza vaccine.

Many counts were recorded for this clonotype. V gene TRBV29-1 combines with J gene TRBJ2-3; possibly TRBD1 for D (6 bases). Trimming cost V 6 bases and J 2 bases, with 21 bases left between them. The CDR3 is made up of 16 amino acids. Germline V gives CDR1 SQVTM, CDR2 ANQGSEA. The CDR3 nucleotides read TGCAGCGTCGGTGGGATGGGACAACTTATCACAGATACGCAGTATTTT. Translation gives CSVGGMGQLITDTQYF.

This rearrangement joins TRBV18 to TRBJ1-2; 9 nucleotides agree with TRBD1. CDR3 size: 15 residues. With 0 bases clipped from V and 8 bases from J, the junction kept 7 bases outside the gene matches. Germline values: CDR1 KGHSH, CDR2 LQKENI. CDR3 protein: CASSPPLQGARGYTF. In DNA, the CDR3 is TGTGCCAGCTCACCACCGTTACAGGGGGCAAGAGGCTACACCTTC.

In its sample, this clonotype was seen a few times. The chain joins TRBV28 to TRBJ1-5, with D tentatively TRBD1 (5 bases). The ends were cut back, 7 bases at V and 3 bases at J, with 10 bases in the middle. Germline loops: CDR1 MDHEN, CDR2 SYDVKM. This CDR3 has 13 residues. As DNA, the CDR3 is TGTGCCAGCACCTGGGGGTACAATCAGCCCCAGCATTTT. Protein product: CASTWGYNQPQHF.

The chain uses TRBV7-2 and TRBJ2-2, with a possible D match to TRBD2 (5 bases). The germline V gene encodes CDR1 SGHTA and CDR2 FQGNSA. V lost 5 bases to trimming and J lost 2 bases, with 12 bases between them. This CDR3 has 15 amino acids. The CDR3 DNA is TGTGCCAGCAGCCTGAGGGTCGTAAACACCGGGGAGCTGTTTTTT. Encoded protein: CASSLRVVNTGELFF.

This chain's CDR3 is CASSFPYGGSNTGELFF. CDR3 DNA: TGTGCCAGCAGTTTCCCATACGGGGGTTCGAACACCGGGGAGCTGTTTTTT. J is TRBJ2-2 and V is TRBV28, with D tentatively TRBD2 (6 bases). V lost 3 bases, J lost 0 bases, and 14 bases lay in between. This CDR3 comprises 17 residues. Per germline, CDR1 MDHEN and CDR2 SYDVKM.

The table lists this clonotype with many counts. DNA of the CDR3: TGTGCCTGGAGTCCCGGGACAGGGGGCTTTATTAACACTGAAGCTTTCTTT. Translating it yields CAWSPGTGGFINTEAFF. This chain joins TRBV30 and TRBJ1-1, with 12 bases aligning to TRBD1. This CDR3 contains 17 residues. The V and J ends lost 2 bases and 2 bases, in that order; junction bases with no gene match: 9. The germline gives CDR1 GTSNPN, CDR2 SVGIG (reference sequence).

For the CDR3, the DNA is TGCGCCAGCAGCACCAGACCTGACCAAGAGACCCAGTACTTC. It encodes CASSTRPDQETQYF. The rearrangement joins TRBV5-1 to TRBJ2-5; no clear D. This CDR3 has 14 amino acids. Per the germline V gene, CDR1 is SGHRS and CDR2 is YFSETQ. The V end lost 4 bases, the J end lost 0 bases, and 10 bases lay between the germline ends.

This clonotype was counted many times. The chain carries TRBV7-2 and TRBJ2-5, with 7 bases matching TRBD2. J gave up 4 bases and V 4 bases, and 6 bases lay outside the gene matches. Germline V gives CDR1 SGHTA, CDR2 FQGNSA. The CDR3 length is 14 residues. CDR3 coding DNA: TGTGCCAGCAGCTCTAATGCGGGAGCAGAGACCCAGTACTTC. Its translation: CASSSNAGAETQYF.

The V and J genes are TRBV5-1 and TRBJ2-7; D gene unclear. The germline CDR1 and CDR2 sequences are SGHRS and YFSETQ. The CDR3 sequence is 15 residues long. Trimming pared 0 bases from V and 0 bases from J, leaving 10 bases between. The CDR3 nucleotides read TGCGCCAGCAGCTTGGATTATCACAGCTCCTACGAGCAGTACTTC. Translating gives CASSLDYHSSYEQYF.

The chain links TRBV12-3 or TRBV12-4 to TRBJ1-3; D is unresolved. V lost 4 bases to trimming and J lost 1 base, with 14 bases between them. This CDR3 has 16 residues. The CDR3: CASSWVGGGSGNTIYF. The CDR3 nucleotides are TGTGCCAGCAGTTGGGTCGGTGGAGGTTCTGGAAACACCATATATTTT.

A remark on this clonotype: One junction end does not reproduce the germline sequence, and a read error may be involved. The chain has TRBV7-2 and TRBJ2-1; 14 bases align to TRBD2. This CDR3 is built from 18 residues. From germline, CDR1 is SGHTA and CDR2 FQGNSA. This CDR3 reads CASSLAGTSGRGGNEQFF. The CDR3 DNA follows: TGTGCCAGCAGCCTAGCTGGGACTAGCGGGAGAGGTGGGAATGAGCAGTTCTTC. Supplemented by reference TRBV7-2 and TRBJ2-1, the full variable domain reads GAGVSQSPSNKVTEKGKDVELRCDPISGHTALYWYRQSLGQGLEFLIYFQGNSAPDKSGLPSDRFSAERTGGSVSTLTIQRTQQEDSAVYLCASSLAGTSGRGGNEQFFGPGTRLTVL.

The chain links TRBV11-2 to TRBJ2-7, with 10 bases fitting TRBD2. CDR1 and CDR2 from the germline V gene are SGHAT and FQNNGV. After removal of 5 bases from V and 2 bases from J, the junction contained 3 bases not matched to a gene. CDR3 length: 14 residues. The CDR3, as DNA: TGTGCCAGCAGCGCTAGCGGGGGACCCTACGAGCAGTACTTC. This translates into CASSASGGPYEQYF.

This clonotype has a count of ten or more. V gene TRBV12-3 or TRBV12-4 combines with J gene TRBJ2-7, with TRBD1 matching over 8 bases. V lost 3 bases and J lost 5; bases outside the gene matches: 3. This CDR3 contains 13 residues. The CDR3 here is CASSLQGAHEQYF. The CDR3, as DNA: TGTGCCAGCAGTTTGCAGGGGGCACACGAGCAGTACTTC.